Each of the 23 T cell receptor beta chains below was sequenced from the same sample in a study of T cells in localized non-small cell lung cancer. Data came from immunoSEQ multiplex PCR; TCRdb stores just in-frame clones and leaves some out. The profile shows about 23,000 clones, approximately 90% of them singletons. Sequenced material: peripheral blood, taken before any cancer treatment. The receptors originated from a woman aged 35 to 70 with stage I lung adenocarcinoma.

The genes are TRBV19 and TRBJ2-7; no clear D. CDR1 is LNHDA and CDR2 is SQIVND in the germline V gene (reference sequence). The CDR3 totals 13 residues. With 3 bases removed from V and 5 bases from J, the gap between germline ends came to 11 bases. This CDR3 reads CASSMVRPNEQYF. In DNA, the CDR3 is TGTGCCAGTAGTATGGTTCGCCCCAACGAGCAGTACTTC. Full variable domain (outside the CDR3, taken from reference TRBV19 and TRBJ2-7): DGGITQSPKYLFRKEGQNVTLSCEQNLNHDAMYWYRQDPGQGLRLIYYSQIVNDFQKGDIAEGYSVSREKKESFPLTVTSAQKNPTAFYLCASSMVRPNEQYFGPGTRLTVT.

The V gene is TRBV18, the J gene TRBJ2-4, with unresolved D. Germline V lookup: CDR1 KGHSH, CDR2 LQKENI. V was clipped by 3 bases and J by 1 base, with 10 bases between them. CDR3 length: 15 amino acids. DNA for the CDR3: TGTGCCAGCTCACCGCTCGAAGCGGCCAAAAACATTCAGTACTTC. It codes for CASSPLEAAKNIQYF.

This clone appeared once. CDR3 region: CAWSGWSSPLHF. CDR3 DNA sequence: TGTGCCTGGAGCGGGTGGAGTTCACCCCTCCACTTT. The chain joins TRBV30 to TRBJ1-6; no firm D call. This CDR3 is 12 amino acids long. Trimming took off 3 bases at V and 9 bases at J, with 9 bases between the two ends. Per the germline V gene, CDR1 is GTSNPN and CDR2 is SVGIG (reference sequence).

CDR3 bases: TGTGCCAGCAGTCCAGGTAATTCCTACGAGCAGTACTTC. Translated, it gives CASSPGNSYEQYF. The chain has TRBV28 and TRBJ2-7; unclear D gene. The CDR3 is 13 amino acids. CDR1 is MDHEN, CDR2 SYDVKM, per germline. V was pared by 5 bases and J by 1 base, with 9 bases between.

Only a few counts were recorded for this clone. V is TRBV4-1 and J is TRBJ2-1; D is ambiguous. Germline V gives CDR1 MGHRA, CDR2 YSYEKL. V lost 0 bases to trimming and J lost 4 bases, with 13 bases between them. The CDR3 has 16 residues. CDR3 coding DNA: TGCGCCAGCAGCCAAGAAGGTAGGAATTTATACAATGAGCAGTTCTTC. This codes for CASSQEGRNLYNEQFF.

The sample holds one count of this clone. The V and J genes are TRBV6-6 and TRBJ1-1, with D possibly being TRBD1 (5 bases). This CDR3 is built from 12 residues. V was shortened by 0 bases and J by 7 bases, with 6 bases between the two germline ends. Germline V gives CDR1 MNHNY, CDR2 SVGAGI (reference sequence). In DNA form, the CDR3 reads TGTGCCAGCAGTTACTCCACAGGTGAAGCTTTCTTT. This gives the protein CASSYSTGEAFF.

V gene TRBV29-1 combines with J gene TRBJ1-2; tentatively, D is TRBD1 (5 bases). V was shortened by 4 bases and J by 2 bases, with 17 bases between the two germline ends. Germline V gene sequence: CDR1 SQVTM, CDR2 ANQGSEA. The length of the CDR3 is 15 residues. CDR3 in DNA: TGCAGCGTTGTAAGGAGCCATGGGGGAAACTATGGCTACACCTTC. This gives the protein CSVVRSHGGNYGYTF. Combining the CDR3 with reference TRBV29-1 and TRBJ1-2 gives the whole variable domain SAVISQKPSRDICQRGTSLTIQCQVDSQVTMMFWYRQQPGQSLTLIATANQGSEATYESGFVIDKFPISRPNLTFSTLTVSNMSPEDSSIYLCSVVRSHGGNYGYTFGSGTRLTVV.

The CDR3: CASSPLLGTGRYEQYF. The CDR3 DNA sequence: TGTGCCAGCAGCCCTCTGCTGGGGACAGGACGTTACGAGCAGTACTTC. The chain recombines TRBV28 with TRBJ2-7; 8 positions agree with TRBD1. Germline V gene sequence: CDR1 MDHEN, CDR2 SYDVKM. With 6 bases clipped from V and 4 bases from J, the junction kept 14 bases outside the gene matches. The CDR3 consists of 16 residues.

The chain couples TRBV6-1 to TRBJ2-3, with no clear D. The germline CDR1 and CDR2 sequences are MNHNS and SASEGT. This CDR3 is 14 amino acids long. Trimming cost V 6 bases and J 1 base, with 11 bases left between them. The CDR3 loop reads CASSVDSGTDTQYF. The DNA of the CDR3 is TGTGCCAGCAGCGTGGATTCCGGCACAGATACGCAGTATTTT.

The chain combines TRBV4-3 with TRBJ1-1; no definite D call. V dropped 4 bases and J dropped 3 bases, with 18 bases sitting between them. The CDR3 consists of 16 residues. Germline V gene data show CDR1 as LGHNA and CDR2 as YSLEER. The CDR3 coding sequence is TGCGCCAGCAGCCCTCGAAGGGCCTTTTGGGACACTGAAGCTTTCTTT. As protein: CASSPRRAFWDTEAFF.

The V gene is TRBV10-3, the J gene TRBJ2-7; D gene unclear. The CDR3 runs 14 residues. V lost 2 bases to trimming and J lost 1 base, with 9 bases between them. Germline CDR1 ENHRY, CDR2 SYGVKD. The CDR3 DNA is TGTGCCATCAGTGAGAGCCTAAGATCCTACGAGCAGTACTTC. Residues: CAISESLRSYEQYF.

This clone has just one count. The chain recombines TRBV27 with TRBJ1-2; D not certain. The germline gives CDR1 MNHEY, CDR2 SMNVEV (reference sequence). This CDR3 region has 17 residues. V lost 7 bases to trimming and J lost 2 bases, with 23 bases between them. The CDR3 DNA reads TGTGCCAGCACCCTCCGGTGGGCCGACGAGGGAAACTATGGCTACACCTTC. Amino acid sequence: CASTLRWADEGNYGYTF.

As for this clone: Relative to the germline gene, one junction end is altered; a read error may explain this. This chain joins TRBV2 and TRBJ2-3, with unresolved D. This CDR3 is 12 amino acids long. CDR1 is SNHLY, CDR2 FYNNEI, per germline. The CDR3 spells CASSGDTDAQYF. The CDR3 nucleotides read TGTGCCAGCAGTGGTGACACAGATGCGCAGTATTTT.

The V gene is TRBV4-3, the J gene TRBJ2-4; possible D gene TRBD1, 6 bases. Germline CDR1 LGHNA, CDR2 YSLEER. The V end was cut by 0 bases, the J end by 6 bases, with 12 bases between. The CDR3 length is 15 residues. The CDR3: CASSQDGRGGNIQYF. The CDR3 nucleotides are TGCGCCAGCAGCCAAGATGGCAGGGGTGGAAACATTCAGTACTTC.

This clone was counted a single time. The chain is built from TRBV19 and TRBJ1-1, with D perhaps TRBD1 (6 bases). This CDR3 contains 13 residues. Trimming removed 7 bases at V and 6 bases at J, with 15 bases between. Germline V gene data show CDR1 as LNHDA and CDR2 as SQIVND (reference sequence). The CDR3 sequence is CASKNRPGAEAFF. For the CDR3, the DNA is TGTGCCAGTAAAAACAGGCCAGGGGCTGAAGCTTTCTTT.

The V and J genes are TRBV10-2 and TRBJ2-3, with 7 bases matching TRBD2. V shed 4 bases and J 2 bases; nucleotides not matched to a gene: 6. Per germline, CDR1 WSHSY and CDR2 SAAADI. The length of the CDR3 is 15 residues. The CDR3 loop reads CASSVSGTPTDTQYF. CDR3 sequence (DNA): TGCGCCAGCAGTGTGAGCGGGACGCCCACAGATACGCAGTATTTT.

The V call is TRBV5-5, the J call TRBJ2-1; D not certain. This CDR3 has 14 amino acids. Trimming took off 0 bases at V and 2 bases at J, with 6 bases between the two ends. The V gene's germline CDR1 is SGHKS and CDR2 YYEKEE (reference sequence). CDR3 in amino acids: CASSLGRPYNEQFF. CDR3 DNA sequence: TGTGCCAGCAGCTTGGGTAGGCCCTACAATGAGCAGTTCTTC.

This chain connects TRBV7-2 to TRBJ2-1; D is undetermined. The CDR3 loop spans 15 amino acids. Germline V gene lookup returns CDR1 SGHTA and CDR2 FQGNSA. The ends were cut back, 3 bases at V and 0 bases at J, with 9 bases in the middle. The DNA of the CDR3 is TGTGCCAGCAGCTTCACGTGGAGCTCCTACAATGAGCAGTTCTTC. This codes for CASSFTWSSYNEQFF.

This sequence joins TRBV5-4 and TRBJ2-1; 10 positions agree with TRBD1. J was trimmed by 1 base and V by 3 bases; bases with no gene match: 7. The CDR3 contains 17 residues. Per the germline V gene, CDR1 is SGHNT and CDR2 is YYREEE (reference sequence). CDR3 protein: CASSSGTGVPSYNEQFF. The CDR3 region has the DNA TGTGCCAGCAGCTCCGGGACAGGGGTCCCTTCCTACAATGAGCAGTTCTTC.

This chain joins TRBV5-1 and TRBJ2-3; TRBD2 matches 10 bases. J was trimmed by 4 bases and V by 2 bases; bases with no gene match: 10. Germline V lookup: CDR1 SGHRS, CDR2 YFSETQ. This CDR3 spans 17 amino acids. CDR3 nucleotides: TGCGCCAGCAGCTTCAACCTACTAGCGGGGATTGCAGATACGCAGTATTTT. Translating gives CASSFNLLAGIADTQYF.

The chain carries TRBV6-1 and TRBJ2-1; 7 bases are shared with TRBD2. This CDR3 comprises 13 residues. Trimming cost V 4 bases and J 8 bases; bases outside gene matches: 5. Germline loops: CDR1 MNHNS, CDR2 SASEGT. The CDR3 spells CASSGLAEDEQFF. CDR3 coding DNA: TGTGCCAGCAGTGGACTAGCTGAAGATGAGCAGTTCTTC.

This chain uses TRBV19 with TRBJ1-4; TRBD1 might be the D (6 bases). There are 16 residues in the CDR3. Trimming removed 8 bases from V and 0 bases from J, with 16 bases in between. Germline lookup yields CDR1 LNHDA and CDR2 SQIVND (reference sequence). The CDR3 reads CASGTGTLATNEKLFF. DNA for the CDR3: TGTGCCAGTGGGACCGGGACACTCGCAACTAATGAAAAACTGTTTTTT.

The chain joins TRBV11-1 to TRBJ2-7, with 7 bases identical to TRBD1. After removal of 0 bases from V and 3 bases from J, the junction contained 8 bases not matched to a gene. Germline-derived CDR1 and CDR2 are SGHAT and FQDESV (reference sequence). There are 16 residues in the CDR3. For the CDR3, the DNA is TGTGCCAGCAGCTTAGCACCCATGGGACAGCGCTACGAGCAGTACTTC. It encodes CASSLAPMGQRYEQYF.